A single sample gave rise to the 2 T cell receptor beta chains below, sequenced in a study of post-analysis software for immune sequencing data. Whole-study results and caveats: Comparison of patients with controls showed roughly five TRBV segments more frequent in patients, TRBV5-6, TRBV5-1 and TRBV20-1 among them.

The TCR beta cDNA libraries carried unique molecular identifiers. TCRdb re-analysed the PCR reads in MiXCR, keeping a single row per CDR3 protein. The table includes about 760,000 distinct CDR3 sequences, 25% to 30% detected once. These receptors are not linked to any known antigen. The source material was blood. These receptors originate from a girl aged 10 to 17 with multiple sclerosis.

This clonotype was counted only a few times. This chain uses TRBV20-1 with TRBJ2-4, with a weak D call TRBD2 (5 bases). V was shortened by 1 base and J by 0 bases, with 13 bases between the two germline ends. Germline values: CDR1 DFQATT, CDR2 SNEGSKA (reference sequence). CDR3 length equals 16 residues. CDR3 nucleotides: TGCAGTGCTAGAGTCCCCCGCGGGCTAGCCAAAAACATTCAGTACTTC. This encodes CSARVPRGLAKNIQYF.

This clonotype has more than one count but fewer than ten. This sequence joins TRBV25-1 and TRBJ2-1; 7 nucleotides line up with TRBD1. The CDR3 runs 13 residues. Germline lookup yields CDR1 MGHDK and CDR2 SYGVNS. V gave up 6 bases and J gave up 3 bases; unmatched junction bases: 2. The DNA for the CDR3 is TGTGCCAGCAGACAGGGGAACTACAATGAGCAGTTCTTC. It yields the protein CASRQGNYNEQFF.